This T cell receptor (beta chain) originates from a study of response to subunit inactivated influenza vaccine. Study-level points and caveats: Few new T cells, the authors suggested, are recruited by each seasonal influenza vaccination.

One entry per CDR3 protein results from TCRdb running MiXCR on the RT-PCR reads. The sample shows 650,000 or so distinct CDR3 sequences, approximately 14% of them seen only once. The CDR3 is 14 amino acids. Germline V gene sequence: CDR1 SGHTA, CDR2 FQGNSA. Trimming stripped 3 bases from V and 0 bases from J, with 6 bases between. Ten or more counts support this clonotype. The antigen is undetermined. Here the sequenced sample was PBMCs from blood, taken about 14 days before vaccination. The clonotype was recovered from a man over 45 who received an inactivated influenza vaccine. The gene calls are TRBV7-2 and TRBJ2-1; no reliable D call. The CDR3 protein is CASSLLSSYNEQFF. CDR3 DNA: TGTGCCAGCAGCTTGTTGAGCTCCTACAATGAGCAGTTCTTC.